The 4 T cell receptor beta chains given below trace back to one sample, sequenced in a study of response to subunit inactivated influenza vaccine. TCRdb redid the calling of the RT-PCR reads with MiXCR, one entry per CDR3 protein. Altogether about 700,000 distinct CDR3 sequences are present, about 15% being singletons, with the ten largest covering 7.5% to 8%. The sequenced sample was PBMCs from blood, obtained around 15 days before vaccination. The receptors come from a man aged 45-65 years who received an inactivated influenza vaccine.

The chain combines TRBV7-9 with TRBJ2-3, with D possibly matching TRBD2 (6 bases). This CDR3 contains 17 residues. The germline CDR1 and CDR2 sequences are SEHNR and FQNEAQ (reference sequence). The V gene lost 7 bases and the J gene lost 2 bases, with 22 bases spanning the gap. The CDR3 nucleotides read TGTGCCAGCACCAGTGGTCGGGGGTCTTACTTCACAGATACGCAGTATTTT. Translating gives CASTSGRGSYFTDTQYF. The variable domain in full, with the rest retrieved from reference TRBV7-9 and TRBJ2-3, is DTGVSQNPRHKITKRGQNVTFRCDPISEHNRLYWYRQTLGQGPEFLTYFQNEAQLEKSRLLSDRFSAERPKGSFSTLEIQRTEQGDSAMYLCASTSGRGSYFTDTQYFGPGTRLTVL.

The chain has TRBV11-2 and TRBJ2-1; TRBD1 matches at 12 bases. J lost 8 bases, V lost 5 bases, and 10 bases had no gene match. Germline lookup yields CDR1 SGHAT and CDR2 FQNNGV. The CDR3 loop spans 16 amino acids. The CDR3, as DNA: TGTGCCAGCAGCCACCCGCGGGACAGGGGGCTGTATGAGCAGTTCTTC. This sequence encodes CASSHPRDRGLYEQFF.

This clonotype has a count of ten or more. The chain couples TRBV5-1 to TRBJ1-6; D is ambiguous. Germline V gene lookup returns CDR1 SGHRS and CDR2 YFSETQ. The CDR3 length is 14 residues. Trimming left V 0 bases short and J 4 bases short, with 5 bases between. The CDR3, as DNA: TGCGCCAGCAGCTTGGAACAATATAATTCACCCCTCCACTTT. Translated, it gives CASSLEQYNSPLHF.

The rearrangement links TRBV20-1 to TRBJ2-1, with 10 bases matching TRBD1. Trimming removed 6 bases from V and 7 bases from J; junction bases left unmatched: 9. Germline V gene sequence: CDR1 DFQATT, CDR2 SNEGSKA (reference sequence). The CDR3 is 14 amino acids. CDR3 region: CSAVRQGAWNEQFF. The CDR3 DNA reads TGCAGTGCAGTAAGACAGGGGGCTTGGAATGAGCAGTTCTTC.